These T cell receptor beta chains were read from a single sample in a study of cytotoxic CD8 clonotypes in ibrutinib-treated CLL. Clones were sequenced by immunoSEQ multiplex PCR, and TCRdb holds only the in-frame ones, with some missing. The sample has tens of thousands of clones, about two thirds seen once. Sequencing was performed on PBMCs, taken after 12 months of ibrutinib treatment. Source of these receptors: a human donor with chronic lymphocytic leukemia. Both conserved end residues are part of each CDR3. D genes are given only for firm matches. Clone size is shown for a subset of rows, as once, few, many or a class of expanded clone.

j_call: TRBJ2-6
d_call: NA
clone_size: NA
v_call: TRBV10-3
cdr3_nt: TGTGCCATCAGTGATTTGGGGGGCTCGGGCTCTGGGGCCAACGTCCTGACTTTC
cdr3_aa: CAISDLGGSGSGANVLTF

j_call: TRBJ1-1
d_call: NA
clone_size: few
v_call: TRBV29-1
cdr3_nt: TGCAGCGTAGGACAGAGCATGAACACTGAAGCTTTCTTT
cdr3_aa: CSVGQSMNTEAFF

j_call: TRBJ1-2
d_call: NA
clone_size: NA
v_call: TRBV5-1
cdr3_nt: TGCGCCAGCAAAGACCCCCCCAACTATGGCTACACCTTC
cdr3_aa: CASKDPPNYGYTF

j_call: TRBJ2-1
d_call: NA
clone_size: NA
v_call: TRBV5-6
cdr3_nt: TGTGCCAGCAGCTTTGATTTTCCAGCAAGCTCCTACAATGAGCAGTTCTTC
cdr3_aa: CASSFDFPASSYNEQFF

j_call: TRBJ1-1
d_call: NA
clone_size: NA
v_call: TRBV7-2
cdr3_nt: TGTGCCAGCAACCAGGACGGAATGAACACTGAAGCTTTCTTT
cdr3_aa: CASNQDGMNTEAFF

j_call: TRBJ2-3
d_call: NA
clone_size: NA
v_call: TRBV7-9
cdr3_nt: TGTGCCAGCAGCCCGCTCCTAGCGAGCACAGATACGCAGTATTTT
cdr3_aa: CASSPLLASTDTQYF

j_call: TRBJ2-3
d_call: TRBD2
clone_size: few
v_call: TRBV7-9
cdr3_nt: TGTGCCAGCAGCTTGTCCGGAGGGGGACTAGTGGGTTCGAATACGCAGTATTTT
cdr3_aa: CASSLSGGGLVGSNTQYF

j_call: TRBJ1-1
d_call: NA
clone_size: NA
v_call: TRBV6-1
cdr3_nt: TGTGCCAGCAACCCCAGCGGGAGAGGCACTGAAGCTTTCTTT
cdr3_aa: CASNPSGRGTEAFF

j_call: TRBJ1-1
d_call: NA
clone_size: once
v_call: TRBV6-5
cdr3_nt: TGTGCCAGCAGGGGGCGATACACTGAAGCTTTCTTT
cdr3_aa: CASRGRYTEAFF

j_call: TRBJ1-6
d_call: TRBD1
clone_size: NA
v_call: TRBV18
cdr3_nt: TGTGCCAGCTCAGAGGGACAGGGACTTGGGTCACCCCTCCACTTT
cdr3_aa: CASSEGQGLGSPLHF

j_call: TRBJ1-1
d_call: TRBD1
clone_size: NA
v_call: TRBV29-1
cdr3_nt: TGCAGCGCTGGGACAGCCCTTGGGGACACTGAAGCTTTCTTT
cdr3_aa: CSAGTALGDTEAFF

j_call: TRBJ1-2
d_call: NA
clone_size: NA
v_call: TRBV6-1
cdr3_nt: TGTGCCAGCGCGGGACCGCCCTATAGTGGCTACACCTTC
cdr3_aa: CASAGPPYSGYTF

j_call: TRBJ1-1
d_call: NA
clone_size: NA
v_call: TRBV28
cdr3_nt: TGTGCCAGCAGTCCCTTGTCAGGTGGGTCTCGAAAAGCTTTCTTT
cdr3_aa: CASSPLSGGSRKAFF

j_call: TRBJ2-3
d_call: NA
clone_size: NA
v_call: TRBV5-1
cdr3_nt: TGCGCCAGCTCCTCCCCCCCTGGCGGGGCGGTCACAGATACGCAGTATTTT
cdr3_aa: CASSSPPGGAVTDTQYF

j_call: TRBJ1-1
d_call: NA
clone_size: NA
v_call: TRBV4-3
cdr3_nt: TGCGCCAGCAGCCAAGACTGGGGTTTGAACACTGAAGCTTTCTTT
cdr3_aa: CASSQDWGLNTEAFF

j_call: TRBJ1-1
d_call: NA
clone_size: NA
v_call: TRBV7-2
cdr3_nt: TGTGCCAGCAGCCGTTATGGGGGTAGCACTGAAGCTTTCTTT
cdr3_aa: CASSRYGGSTEAFF

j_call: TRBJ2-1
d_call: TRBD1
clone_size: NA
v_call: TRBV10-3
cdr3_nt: TGTGCCATCAGTGAGTTCAGACAGGGGGCCTACAATGAGCAGTTCTTC
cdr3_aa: CAISEFRQGAYNEQFF

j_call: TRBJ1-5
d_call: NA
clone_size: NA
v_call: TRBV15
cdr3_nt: TGTGCCACCAGCAGAGCTTCAGGGGTTGGGCAGCCCCAGCATTTT
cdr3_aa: CATSRASGVGQPQHF

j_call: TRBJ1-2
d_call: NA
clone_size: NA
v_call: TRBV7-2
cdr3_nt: TGTGCCAGCAGCTTAGTGGATGGGGACTATGGCTACACCTTC
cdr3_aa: CASSLVDGDYGYTF

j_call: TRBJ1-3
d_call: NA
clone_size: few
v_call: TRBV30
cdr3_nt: TGTGCCTGGAGACGGACAGCTAACACCATATATTTT
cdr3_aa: CAWRRTANTIYF

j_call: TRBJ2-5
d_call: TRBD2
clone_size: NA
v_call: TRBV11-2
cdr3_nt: TGTGCCAGCAGCGACGGAGCGGGGGGTTGGGAGACCCAGTACTTC
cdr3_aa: CASSDGAGGWETQYF

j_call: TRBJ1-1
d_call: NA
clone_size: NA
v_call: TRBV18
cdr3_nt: TGTGCCAGCTCACCATACAAGCGAAACACTGAAGCTTTCTTT
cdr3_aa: CASSPYKRNTEAFF

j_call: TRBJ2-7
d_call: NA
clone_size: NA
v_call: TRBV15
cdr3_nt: TGTGCCACCAGCAGAGGTTGGGGCTACGAGCAGTACTTC
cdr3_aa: CATSRGWGYEQYF

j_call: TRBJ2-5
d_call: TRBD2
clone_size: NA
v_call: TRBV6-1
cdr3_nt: TGTGCCAGCAGTGAGAGTAGCGGGGGACCTCTGGGGACCCAGTACTTC
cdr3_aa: CASSESSGGPLGTQYF

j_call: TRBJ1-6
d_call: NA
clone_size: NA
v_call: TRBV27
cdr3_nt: TGTGCCAGCAGTCCGGGGGGTTCACCCCTCCACTTT
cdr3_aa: CASSPGGSPLHF

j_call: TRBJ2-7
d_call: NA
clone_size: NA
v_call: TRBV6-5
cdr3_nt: TGTGCCAGCAGTTACTCTGCGCAAGCCTACGAGCAGTACTTC
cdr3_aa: CASSYSAQAYEQYF

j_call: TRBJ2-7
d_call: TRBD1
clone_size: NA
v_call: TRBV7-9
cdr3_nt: TGTGCCAGCAGCTTACCGGGACAGGGACTCTACGAGCAGTACTTC
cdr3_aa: CASSLPGQGLYEQYF

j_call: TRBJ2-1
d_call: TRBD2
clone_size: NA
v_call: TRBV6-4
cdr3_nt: TGTGCCAGCAGTGATTTCGGACTAGCGGGAATTAATGAGCAGTTCTTC
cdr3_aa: CASSDFGLAGINEQFF

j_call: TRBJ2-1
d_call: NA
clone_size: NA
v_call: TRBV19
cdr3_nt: TGTGCCAGTAGTATTCTCGATGTTGGTGTTGGTCTCAATGAGCAGTTCTTC
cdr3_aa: CASSILDVGVGLNEQFF

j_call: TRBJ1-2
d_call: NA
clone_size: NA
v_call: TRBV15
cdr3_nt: TGTGCCACCAGCACCACAACAGGAATCTATGGCTACACCTTC
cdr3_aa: CATSTTTGIYGYTF

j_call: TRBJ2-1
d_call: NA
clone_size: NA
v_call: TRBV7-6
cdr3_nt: TGTGCCAGCAGCTTAGAGCCGGCCTCCTACAATGAGCAGTTCTTC
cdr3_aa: CASSLEPASYNEQFF

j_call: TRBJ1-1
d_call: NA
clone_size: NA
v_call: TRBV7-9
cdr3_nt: TGTGCCAGCAGCCCCACCGGAAGCATGAACACTGAAGCTTTCTTT
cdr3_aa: CASSPTGSMNTEAFF

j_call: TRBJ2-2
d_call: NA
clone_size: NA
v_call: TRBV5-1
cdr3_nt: TGCGCCAGCAGCGAGACTCCGAACACCGGGGAGCTGTTTTTT
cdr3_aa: CASSETPNTGELFF

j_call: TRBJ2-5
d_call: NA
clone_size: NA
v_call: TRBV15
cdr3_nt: TGTGCCACCAGCAGAGATGAGGACCAGGGCCAGTACTTC
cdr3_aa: CATSRDEDQGQYF

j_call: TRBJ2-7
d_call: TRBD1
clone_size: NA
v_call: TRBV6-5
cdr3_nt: TGTGCCAGCAGACGGGACAGGGGGCCATACGAGCAGTACTTC
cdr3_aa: CASRRDRGPYEQYF

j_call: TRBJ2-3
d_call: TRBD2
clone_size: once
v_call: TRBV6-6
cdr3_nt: TGTGCCAGCACCCTTCGCGGGGGGTTGAGCACAGATACGCAGTATTTT
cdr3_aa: CASTLRGGLSTDTQYF

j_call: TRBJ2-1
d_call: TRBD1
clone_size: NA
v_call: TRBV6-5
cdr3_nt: TGTGCCAGCAGTTACGGGGACAGTAAGCAGTTCTTC
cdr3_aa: CASSYGDSKQFF

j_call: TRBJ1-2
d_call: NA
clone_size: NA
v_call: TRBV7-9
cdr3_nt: TGTGCCAGCAGCTTAGAAGGACGGACTAACTATGGCTACACCTTC
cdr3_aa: CASSLEGRTNYGYTF

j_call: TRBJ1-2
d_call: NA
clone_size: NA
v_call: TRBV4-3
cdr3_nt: TGCGCCAGCAGCCAAGATAAGGACAGCTGGGGCTACACCTTC
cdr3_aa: CASSQDKDSWGYTF

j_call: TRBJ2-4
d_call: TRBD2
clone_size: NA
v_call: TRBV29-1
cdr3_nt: TGCAGCGTTGAACTAGCGGGGGTTGGGGGCAAAAACATTCAGTACTTC
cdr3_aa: CSVELAGVGGKNIQYF

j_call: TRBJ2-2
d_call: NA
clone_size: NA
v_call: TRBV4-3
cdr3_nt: TGCGCCAGCAGTCGGATGACGGGCACCGGGGAGCTGTTTTTT
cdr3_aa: CASSRMTGTGELFF

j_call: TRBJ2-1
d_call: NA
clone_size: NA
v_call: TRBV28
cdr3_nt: TGTGCCAGCAGTTTTAGTGGCCTTGAGCAGTTCTTC
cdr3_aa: CASSFSGLEQFF

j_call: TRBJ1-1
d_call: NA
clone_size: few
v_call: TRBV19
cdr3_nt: TGTGCCAGTAGTACCCGAGGGATGAACACTGAAGCTTTCTTT
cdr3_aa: CASSTRGMNTEAFF

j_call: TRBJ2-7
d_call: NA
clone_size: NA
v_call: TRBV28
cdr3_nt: TGTGCCAGCAGTTTATCGGTCTGGGGGTCCTACGAGCAGTACTTC
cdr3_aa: CASSLSVWGSYEQYF

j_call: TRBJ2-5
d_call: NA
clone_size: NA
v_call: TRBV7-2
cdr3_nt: TGTGCCAGCAGCTCCGGCGGTCCTACTCGGGCATTCCAGTACTTC
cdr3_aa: CASSSGGPTRAFQYF

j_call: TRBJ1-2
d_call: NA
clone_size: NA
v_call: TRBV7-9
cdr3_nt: TGTGCCAGCAGCACCTCGCGGGGTGACTATGGCTACACCTTC
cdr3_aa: CASSTSRGDYGYTF

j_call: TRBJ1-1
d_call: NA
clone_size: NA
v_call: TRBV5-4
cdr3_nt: TGTGCCAGCAGCCTCGGGAGCGGTACTGAAGCTTTCTTT
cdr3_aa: CASSLGSGTEAFF

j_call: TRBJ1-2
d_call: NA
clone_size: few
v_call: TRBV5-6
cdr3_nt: TGTGCCAGCAGCTGGGGAGGAGATGGCTACACCTTC
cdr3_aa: CASSWGGDGYTF

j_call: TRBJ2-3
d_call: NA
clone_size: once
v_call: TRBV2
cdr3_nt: TGTGCCAGCAGTGAACAGGTTTTGGCCACAGATACGCAGTATTTT
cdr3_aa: CASSEQVLATDTQYF

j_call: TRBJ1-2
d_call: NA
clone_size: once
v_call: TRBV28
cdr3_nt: TGTGCCAGCAGTTTTGGGGATTTTAACTATGGCTACACCTTC
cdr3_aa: CASSFGDFNYGYTF